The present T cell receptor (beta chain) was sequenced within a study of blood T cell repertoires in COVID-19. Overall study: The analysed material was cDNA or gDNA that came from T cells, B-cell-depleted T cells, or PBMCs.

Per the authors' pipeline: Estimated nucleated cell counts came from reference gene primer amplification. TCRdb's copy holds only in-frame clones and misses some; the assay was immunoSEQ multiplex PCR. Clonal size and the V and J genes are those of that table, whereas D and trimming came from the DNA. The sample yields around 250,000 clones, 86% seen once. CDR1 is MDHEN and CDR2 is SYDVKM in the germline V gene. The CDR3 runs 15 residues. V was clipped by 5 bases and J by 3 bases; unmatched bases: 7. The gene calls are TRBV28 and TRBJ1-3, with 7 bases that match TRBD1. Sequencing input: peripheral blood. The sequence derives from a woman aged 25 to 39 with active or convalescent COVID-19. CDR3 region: CASSKQGIYGNTIYF. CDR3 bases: TGTGCCAGCAGTAAACAGGGGATCTATGGAAACACCATATATTTT.